The next 6 T cell receptor beta chains were all read from a single sample in a study of shared clonotypes between healthy human individuals. Clones were read by immunoSEQ multiplex PCR, and TCRdb kept only the in-frame ones, dropping some. The sample yields some 2 million clones, about 95% seen once. The sequenced sample was naive CD4+ T cells sorted from blood. Subset given: CD45RA+ positively selected. Source of these receptors: a man aged 18 to 35 in good health.

The rearrangement links TRBV25-1 to TRBJ1-3; D gene ambiguous. Germline CDR1 and CDR2: MGHDK and SYGVNS. The CDR3 runs 15 residues. Trimming removed 3 bases at V and 3 bases at J, with 12 bases between. The CDR3 DNA reads TGTGCCAGCAGTGACCGTGACAATTATGGAAACACCATATATTTT. Protein product: CASSDRDNYGNTIYF.

Concerning this clone: This specimen includes other DNA sequences encoding the same CDR3. The chain employs TRBV10-3 and TRBJ2-1, with unresolved D. Per the germline V gene, CDR1 is ENHRY and CDR2 is SYGVKD. The CDR3 runs 11 residues. The V and J ends lost 6 bases and 4 bases respectively, with 4 bases between them. CDR3 loop: CAIRGYNEQFF. CDR3 bases: TGTGCCATCAGAGGATACAATGAGCAGTTCTTC.

The gene calls are TRBV28 and TRBJ2-7, with TRBD1 matching over 7 bases. CDR3 length equals 14 residues. Germline V gene sequence: CDR1 MDHEN, CDR2 SYDVKM. V was clipped by 4 bases and J by 4 bases; unmatched bases: 7. The CDR3: CASSSEGGSYEQYF. CDR3 coding DNA: TGTGCCAGCAGTTCCGAAGGGGGCAGTTACGAGCAGTACTTC.

As regards this clone: A much larger clonotype is one base distant, so this may be a read error. Within the sample, other DNA sequences also encode this same CDR3. This rearrangement joins TRBV27 to TRBJ1-2; weak D call: TRBD1 (6 bases). The CDR3 has 13 amino acids. Germline CDR1 MNHEY, CDR2 SMNVEV (reference sequence). The V and J ends lost 3 bases and 5 bases respectively, with 10 bases between them. The CDR3 nucleotides are TGTGCCAGCAGTTTCAGGGGAGGGTATGGCTACACCTTC. It codes for CASSFRGGYGYTF.

In this sample, this clone turned up a few times. The rearrangement links TRBV30 to TRBJ1-6, with D maybe TRBD1 (6 bases). Germline CDR1 reads GTSNPN; CDR2 reads SVGIG (reference sequence). The ends were cut back, 4 bases at V and 5 bases at J, with 9 bases in the middle. The CDR3 sequence is 13 residues long. As DNA, the CDR3 is TGTGCCTGGAAGGGGGTCGATAATTCACCCCTCCACTTT. Its translation is CAWKGVDNSPLHF.

The chain uses TRBV6-5 and TRBJ1-1, with 9 bases that match TRBD1. Germline assignment: CDR1 MNHEY and CDR2 SVGAGI. V lost 6 bases to trimming and J lost 0 bases; unmatched junction nucleotides: 5. The CDR3 loop spans 15 amino acids. CDR3 in amino acids: CASSGTGYMNTEAFF. In DNA, the CDR3 is TGTGCCAGCAGCGGGACAGGGTACATGAACACTGAAGCTTTCTTT.